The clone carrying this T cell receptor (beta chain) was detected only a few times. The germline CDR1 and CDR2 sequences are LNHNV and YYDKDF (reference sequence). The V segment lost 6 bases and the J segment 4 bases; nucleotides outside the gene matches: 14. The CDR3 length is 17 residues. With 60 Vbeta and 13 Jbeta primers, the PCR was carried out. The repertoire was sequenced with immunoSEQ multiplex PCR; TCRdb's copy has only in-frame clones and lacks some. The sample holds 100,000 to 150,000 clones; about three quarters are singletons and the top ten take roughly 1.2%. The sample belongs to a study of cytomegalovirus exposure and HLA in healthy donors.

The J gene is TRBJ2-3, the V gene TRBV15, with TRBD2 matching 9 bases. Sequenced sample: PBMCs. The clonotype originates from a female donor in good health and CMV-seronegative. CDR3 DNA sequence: TGTGCCACCAGGTCTGGGGGTAGCGGGAGTCGGGCAGATACGCAGTATTTT. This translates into CATRSGGSGSRADTQYF.